A selection of T cell receptor beta chains follows, all from one sample in a study of blood T cells in healthy people across ages. TCRdb redid the calling of the 5' RACE reads with MiXCR, one entry per CDR3 protein. The sample carries over 950,000 distinct CDR3 sequences, roughly 51% recorded once. Sequenced sample: blood. Receptors were obtained from a woman aged 60-70 years in good health. Both conserved end residues are part of each CDR3. D genes are given only for firm matches.

- | TRBJ1-5 | TRBV20-1 | CSARTEISNQPQHF
- | TRBJ2-1 | TRBV20-1 | CSARDVPPDAYNEQFF
TRBD1 | TRBJ2-7 | TRBV27 | CASRQNRDSSYEQYF
TRBD2 | TRBJ2-7 | TRBV4-1 | CASSQLAGGLYYEQYF
TRBD1 | TRBJ2-1 | TRBV7-8 | CASSSRKPGQGKYNEQFF
TRBD2 | TRBJ2-7 | TRBV3-1 | CASSRAGPYHEQYF
TRBD2 | TRBJ2-7 | TRBV11-2 | CASRPLAGGRSYEQYF
- | TRBJ2-6 | TRBV5-1 | CASSLPGYNLSGANVLTF
- | TRBJ2-1 | TRBV7-6 | CASSLAGAALEQFF
- | TRBJ1-2 | TRBV3-1 | CASSADAGAGGYTF
TRBD2 | TRBJ2-1 | TRBV27 | CASSERLARPYNEQFF
- | TRBJ1-4 | TRBV27 | CASSLWGGNEKLFF
- | TRBJ2-3 | TRBV4-1 | CASSQYLPARRSTDTQYF
- | TRBJ2-3 | TRBV4-1 | CASSRPTSTDTQYF
- | TRBJ2-7 | TRBV20-1 | CSARGRRASGYEQYF
TRBD1 | TRBJ2-3 | TRBV20-1 | CSAQRGRRDSDTQYF
- | TRBJ2-5 | TRBV10-1 | CAISEGTPETQYF
TRBD2 | TRBJ2-3 | TRBV2 | CASTPRGGGTDTQYF
- | TRBJ2-5 | TRBV4-2 | CASSQDYRVREQYF
- | TRBJ1-1 | TRBV12-3/TRBV12-4 | CASTLGVRQNTEAFF
- | TRBJ2-3 | TRBV12-3/TRBV12-4 | CASQGRGGTDTQYF
- | TRBJ2-5 | TRBV10-1 | CASSESDLRETQYF
- | TRBJ2-7 | TRBV6-5 | CASSYSMGQHSYEQYF
- | TRBJ2-7 | TRBV7-6 | CASNWDTGEQYF
- | TRBJ1-5 | TRBV28 | CASSLIEGFGQPQHF
- | TRBJ2-7 | TRBV12-3/TRBV12-4 | CASRWTVDTYEQYF
- | - | TRBV20-1 | CSARVTGVPTQYF